These T cell receptor beta chains were read from a single sample in a study of T cells expressing NK-cell markers. With the 5' RACE reads reprocessed, TCRdb shows one record per CDR3 protein and no DNA. This sample's table reports 450,000 to 600,000 distinct CDR3 sequences. Sequenced material: blood T cells: a sorted CD56 or NKG2C T cell subset, CD4+ or CD8+ T cells, or bulk PBMC T cells (not recorded which). These receptors came from a man aged 18 to 35 in good health. Both conserved end residues are part of each CDR3.

CDR3aa	v_gene	j_gene
CASSLSEGRISYEQYF	TRBV27	TRBJ2-7
CASSPPSAPYNEQFF	TRBV11-2	TRBJ2-1
CASSPTSEAVYEQYF	TRBV7-6	TRBJ2-7
CASSSGPSYEQYF	TRBV7-3	TRBJ2-7
CARKGGTAYNEQFF	TRBV30	TRBJ2-1
CASSLQAPGELFF	TRBV11-2	TRBJ2-2
CASSRRTSGPYNEQFF	TRBV3-1	TRBJ2-1
CASSFSGPNNYGYTF	TRBV7-2	TRBJ1-2
CASSQGGVQGDYGYTF	TRBV4-2	TRBJ1-2
CASSQDWAGGFTDTQYF	TRBV3-1	TRBJ2-3
CASRREAYGNTIYF	TRBV11-2	TRBJ1-3
CASSGVVDLNEKLFF	TRBV21-1	TRBJ1-4
CASTPAGAMEVFF	TRBV6-5	TRBJ1-1
CASENPSASSYNEQFF	TRBV6-2/TRBV6-3	TRBJ2-1
CASSPPTASYTTDTQYF	TRBV18	TRBJ2-3
CASATLAGHNEQFF	TRBV6-5	TRBJ2-1
CASSPHLGGGTDTQYF	TRBV5-5	TRBJ2-3
CASSSPDSYSNEQFF	TRBV7-2	TRBJ2-1
CATSGLAGASYNEQFF	TRBV15	TRBJ2-1
CASSDRTSGQYF	TRBV11-2	TRBJ2-5
CASSLDQTAYGYTF	TRBV11-2	TRBJ1-2
CASSLYSGRVYNEQFF	TRBV11-2	TRBJ2-1
CASSYRQGWSAGELFF	TRBV6-5	TRBJ2-2
CSASPTGLQAEQFF	TRBV20-1	TRBJ2-1
CASSGTSGRPNSYEQYF	TRBV12-3/TRBV12-4	TRBJ2-7
CASSPRDRSGEQYF	TRBV4-2	TRBJ2-7
CASSLMGAPRNEQFF	TRBV12-3/TRBV12-4	TRBJ2-1
CASSSSDRGIGNTEAFF	TRBV7-6	TRBJ1-1
CASSLSRTNTGELFF	TRBV7-3	TRBJ2-2
CASTPRAGVNQPQHF	TRBV12-3/TRBV12-4	TRBJ1-5
CASGPLPLREQYF	TRBV12-5	TRBJ2-7
CASRSIRVWETQYF	TRBV11-2	TRBJ2-5
CSVKDRAVQETQYF	TRBV29-1	TRBJ2-5
CASSQESGYTGELFF	TRBV4-3	TRBJ2-2
CASSFVTGSNTEAFF	TRBV5-1	TRBJ1-1
CASSLRDPEEQFF	TRBV11-3	TRBJ2-1
CASSTGIFTDTQYF	TRBV7-6	TRBJ2-3
CASSPPGQGGTEAFF	TRBV14	TRBJ1-1
CASSFRTGDNTEAFF	TRBV11-3	TRBJ1-1
CASSLEGRGSYNEQFF	TRBV7-2	TRBJ2-1
CASSRGGLTFF	TRBV12-3/TRBV12-4	TRBJ1-1
CASRAIGGVSPGANVLTF	TRBV12-3/TRBV12-4	TRBJ2-6
CASSHDGQGTGELFF	TRBV5-1	TRBJ2-2
CASSYSITGTSAYEQYF	TRBV6-5	TRBJ2-7
CASSLTSGVDFNEQFF	TRBV7-9	TRBJ2-1
CASSFSVGSLTQYF	TRBV12-3/TRBV12-4	TRBJ2-3
CASSQEKGVNSPLHF	TRBV4-2	TRBJ1-6
CASSIGPRGNEQFF	TRBV19	TRBJ2-1
CASSLSSSGPYNEQFF	TRBV27	TRBJ2-1
CSVEDLPAGETQYF	TRBV29-1	TRBJ2-5
CASSFLSDEQYF	TRBV12-3/TRBV12-4	TRBJ2-7
CASSSSRGAVVYEQYF	TRBV28	TRBJ2-7
CASSQVGIEINEQFF	TRBV14	TRBJ2-1
CASSLSPNPQETQYF	TRBV5-1	TRBJ2-5